This TCR beta chain originates from a study of T cell responses to AZD1222 COVID-19 vaccine. Overall study: Second-dose recipients at about 4 or about 12 weeks were treated as one pooled group. Study-wide points: Repertoire sampling occurred only after the peak T cell response. When two AZD1222 doses had been given, Spike-specific TCR breadth and depth rose.

Turning to this clone: What it binds is unknown.

From germline, CDR1 is SGDLS and CDR2 YYNGEE. V was pared by 0 bases and J by 0 bases, with 9 bases between. The CDR3 is made up of 15 amino acids. Profiling relied on immunoSEQ multiplex PCR, and the TCRdb table lists in-frame clones only, not all of them. The data show more than 110,000 clones, 80% to 95% seen once. This sequence originates from an adult in good health. Sample: peripheral blood, taken on day 0 of AZD1222 vaccination. V usage is TRBV9 and J usage is TRBJ1-2; D is unclear. The CDR3 here is CASSVDTRSNYGYTF. The CDR3 bases are TGTGCCAGCAGCGTAGATACCAGGTCTAACTATGGCTACACCTTC.